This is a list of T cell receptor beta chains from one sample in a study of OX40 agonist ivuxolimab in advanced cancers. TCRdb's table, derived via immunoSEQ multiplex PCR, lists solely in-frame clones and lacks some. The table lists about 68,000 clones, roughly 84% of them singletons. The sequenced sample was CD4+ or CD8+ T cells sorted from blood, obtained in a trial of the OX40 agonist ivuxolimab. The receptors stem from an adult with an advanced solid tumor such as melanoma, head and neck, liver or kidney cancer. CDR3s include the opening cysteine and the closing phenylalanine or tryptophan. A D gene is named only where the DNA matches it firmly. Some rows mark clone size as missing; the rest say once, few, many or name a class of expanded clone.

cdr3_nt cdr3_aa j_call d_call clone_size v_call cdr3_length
TGTGCCAGTAGTATAGTAGCGGGCGGCTCCTACGAGCAGTACTTC CASSIVAGGSYEQYF TRBJ2-7 TRBD2 once TRBV19 15
TGCAGCGTTGAAACAGGGCAAGAGACCCAGTACTTC CSVETGQETQYF TRBJ2-5 - - TRBV29-1 12
TGTGCCAGCTCACAGGGACAGGGGTCGATCTCCTACGAGCAGTACTTC CASSQGQGSISYEQYF TRBJ2-7 TRBD1 once TRBV18 16
TGTGCCAAAGAGGGGACACTTCCCGGGGAGCTGTTTTTT CAKEGTLPGELFF TRBJ2-2 - - TRBV2 13
TGCGCCAGCAAAGTGGCTGGGGCCAACGTCCTGACTTTC CASKVAGANVLTF TRBJ2-6 - - TRBV5-1 13
TGTGCCAGTAGAAGGGGGGACAATCTCGGCGAGCAGTACTTC CASRRGDNLGEQYF TRBJ2-7 - once TRBV19 14
TGTGCCAGCAGCGTAGGGTGGACAGGGGGCGCCGAGACCCAGTACTTC CASSVGWTGGAETQYF TRBJ2-5 TRBD1 - TRBV9 16
TGTGCCAGCAGCTTAGTCCGGGGGTGGACCTACGAGCAGTACTTC CASSLVRGWTYEQYF TRBJ2-7 - - TRBV7-2 15
TGTGCCAGCAGCTTGGATACAGGGGTCGGTGAAGCTTTCTTT CASSLDTGVGEAFF TRBJ1-1 TRBD1 few TRBV7-8 14
TGTGCCAGCAGCTTTATCCCAGCCACTGAAGCTTTCTTT CASSFIPATEAFF TRBJ1-1 - - TRBV7-9 13
TGCAGCGTTGACTTGGTGGGGGCCGGTGAAGCTTTCTTT CSVDLVGAGEAFF TRBJ1-1 - - TRBV29-1 13
TGTGCCAGCAGCTGGGGACAGGGCTCTGGAAACACCATATATTTT CASSWGQGSGNTIYF TRBJ1-3 TRBD1 - TRBV5-6 15
TGTGCCAGCAGCTCGGACAGGGGCAGCTGGTACTTC CASSSDRGSWYF TRBJ2-7 TRBD1 - TRBV7-2 12